The clone carrying this T cell receptor (beta chain) showed up just a few times. The data are from a study of T-cell reconstitution after alpha-beta-depleted transplantation in children. The CDR3 runs 13 residues. Trimming took off 6 bases at V and 4 bases at J, with 12 bases between the two ends. Unique molecular identifiers were incorporated when the TCRbeta library was constructed. TCRdb passed the PCR reads through MiXCR, listing each CDR3 protein once. Among 450,000 to 700,000 distinct CDR3 sequences listed, 25% to 30% were seen once. The origin of this receptor is a boy in the first two years of life with Wiskott-Aldrich syndrome, due to receive a stem cell transplant. V and J are TRBV12-3 or TRBV12-4 and TRBJ2-5, with D tentatively TRBD2 (6 bases). This sample comprised PBMCs, obtained before TCRalphabeta/CD19-depleted stem cell transplant. The CDR3: CASRPRGGETQYF. The CDR3 DNA follows: TGTGCCAGCAGACCGAGGGGAGGAGAGACCCAGTACTTC.